The 30 T cell receptor beta chains reported below all come from one sample, sequenced in a study of resident and recirculating memory T cells in vitiligo. The protocol was immunoSEQ multiplex PCR, while the TCRdb copy is restricted to in-frame clones and leaves out a portion. Of roughly 80,000 clones listed, just over 90% are singletons. Sequenced material: blood. The receptor source for this set is a male donor with vitiligo.

V usage is TRBV2 and J usage is TRBJ2-2, with a possible D match to TRBD2 (6 bases). Germline CDR1 is SNHLY and CDR2 is FYNNEI. CDR3 size: 16 residues. V shed 6 bases and J shed 1 base, with 15 bases lying between them. CDR3 coding DNA: TGTGCCAGCAGAGGAGGCGGGACGGTGAACACCGGGGAGCTGTTTTTT. Its protein product is CASRGGGTVNTGELFF.

This chain connects TRBV28 to TRBJ2-3, with a weak D call TRBD2 (6 bases). This CDR3 contains 16 residues. The ends were cut back, 5 bases at V and 0 bases at J, with 15 bases in the middle. Germline assignment: CDR1 MDHEN and CDR2 SYDVKM. As DNA, the CDR3 is TGTGCCAGCAGTCCCCGTAGCGGACCTAGCACAGATACGCAGTATTTT. Translating gives CASSPRSGPSTDTQYF.

The chain has TRBV5-5 and TRBJ1-5; perhaps TRBD1 as D (6 bases). Between the trimmed V and J ends, which lost 4 bases and 5 bases, there was a span of 13 bases. In germline, CDR1 is SGHKS, CDR2 YYEKEE (reference sequence). This CDR3 region has 14 residues. CDR3 amino acids: CASSPNRVDQPQHF. The CDR3 DNA reads TGTGCCAGCAGCCCCAACAGGGTCGATCAGCCCCAGCATTTT.

The rearrangement links TRBV7-2 to TRBJ2-3; 7 positions agree with TRBD1. The V segment lost 1 base and the J segment 2 bases; nucleotides outside the gene matches: 3. Looked up from germline, CDR1 is SGHTA and CDR2 is FQGNSA. The CDR3 totals 15 residues. CDR3 nucleotides: TGTGCCAGCAGCTTAGGTACAGGGGCCACAGATACGCAGTATTTT. It yields the protein CASSLGTGATDTQYF.

The chain links TRBV28 to TRBJ1-5; 7 nucleotides line up with TRBD1. With V trimmed by 6 bases and J by 2 bases, 7 bases remained unmatched. The CDR3 is 15 amino acids. The germline V gene encodes CDR1 MDHEN and CDR2 SYDVKM. In DNA form, the CDR3 reads TGTGCCAGCAGACTCCAGGGGGAAGGCAATCAGCCCCAGCATTTT. This codes for CASRLQGEGNQPQHF.

This rearrangement joins TRBV6-4 to TRBJ2-7; TRBD1 matches at 10 bases. This CDR3 is 17 amino acids long. CDR1 is MRHNA and CDR2 is SNTAGT in the germline V gene. V lost 2 bases to trimming and J lost 2 bases; unmatched junction nucleotides: 9. CDR3 protein: CASSDETGGESTYEQYF. The CDR3, as DNA: TGTGCCAGCAGTGACGAGACAGGGGGCGAGAGCACCTACGAGCAGTACTTC.

The CDR3 DNA reads as TGTGCCAGCGGCGGGGGGGAGAGAGGCTACACCTTC. Its protein product is CASGGGERGYTF. J is TRBJ1-2 and V is TRBV2, with D perhaps TRBD1 (5 bases). In germline, CDR1 is SNHLY, CDR2 FYNNEI. This CDR3 is 12 amino acids long. V was shortened by 8 bases and J by 8 bases, with 15 bases between the two germline ends.

This clone has a count of ten or more. The chain employs TRBV7-9 and TRBJ2-2, with 8 bases lining up with TRBD2. Germline assignment: CDR1 SEHNR and CDR2 FQNEAQ (reference sequence). V lost 7 bases to trimming and J lost 6 bases; unmatched junction nucleotides: 7. CDR3 length: 14 amino acids. This CDR3 reads CASITGGPPGELFF. The CDR3, as DNA: TGTGCCAGCATAACGGGAGGGCCACCCGGGGAGCTGTTTTTT.

DNA of the CDR3: TGTGCCATCAGCGCCGGACTAGCGGGGATTACTAGCACAGATACGCAGTATTTT. The encoded protein is CAISAGLAGITSTDTQYF. V gene TRBV10-3 combines with J gene TRBJ2-3, with 12 bases fitting TRBD2. Germline V gene lookup returns CDR1 ENHRY and CDR2 SYGVKD. The ends lost 6 bases at V and 0 bases at J; junction bases unmatched: 10. The CDR3 runs to 18 residues.

This clone has only one observation. This chain connects TRBV7-2 to TRBJ2-1, with D possibly being TRBD1 (6 bases). The CDR3 spans 15 residues. V was clipped by 5 bases and J by 6 bases, with 17 bases between them. Germline-derived CDR1 and CDR2 are SGHTA and FQGNSA. This CDR3 is CASSRAGQRGNEQFF. The CDR3 coding sequence is TGTGCCAGCAGCCGAGCTGGACAGAGGGGCAATGAGCAGTTCTTC.

This clone was recorded only once. V is TRBV29-1 and J is TRBJ1-1; possibly TRBD1 for D (6 bases). The CDR3 is 10 amino acids. Germline V lookup: CDR1 SQVTM, CDR2 ANQGSEA. Trimming removed 4 bases at V and 8 bases at J, with 8 bases between. Here the CDR3 reads CSVGTVEAFF. CDR3 nucleotide sequence: TGCAGCGTTGGGACAGTAGAAGCTTTCTTT.

The chain employs TRBV28 and TRBJ2-7; 10 positions match TRBD1. CDR1 is MDHEN and CDR2 is SYDVKM in the germline V gene. The CDR3 totals 15 residues. V gave up 5 bases and J gave up 7 bases; unmatched junction bases: 11. CDR3 nucleotide sequence: TGTGCCAGCAGTGTCGACAGGGGGCCTTTGCGGGAGCAGTACTTC. Translating it yields CASSVDRGPLREQYF.

This clone has a single count. The chain employs TRBV6-1 and TRBJ2-3, with D possibly being TRBD2 (5 bases). There are 12 residues in the CDR3. Per the germline V gene, CDR1 is MNHNS and CDR2 is SASEGT. Trimming stripped 8 bases from V and 13 bases from J, with 19 bases between. The CDR3 DNA is TGTGCCAGCTCCCTAAACTTTCAGGAGGAGTATTTT. Translating gives CASSLNFQEEYF.

This clone appeared once. This chain uses TRBV6-6 with TRBJ2-6; TRBD1 is a possible D gene (6 bases). The CDR3 totals 16 residues. V shed 6 bases and J shed 3 bases, with 15 bases lying between them. Germline CDR1 MNHNY, CDR2 SVGAGI (reference sequence). CDR3 loop: CASRPRGRGGANVLTF. CDR3 in DNA: TGTGCCAGCAGGCCCAGGGGAAGAGGTGGGGCCAACGTCCTGACTTTC.

The V gene is TRBV6-5, the J gene TRBJ1-1; TRBD1 matches 9 bases. Germline lookup yields CDR1 MNHEY and CDR2 SVGAGI. J lost 5 bases, V lost 4 bases, and 5 bases had no gene match. This CDR3 is built from 14 residues. The CDR3 DNA follows: TGTGCCAGCAGTTTGGGACAGGGTTTGACTGAAGCTTTCTTT. The encoded protein is CASSLGQGLTEAFF.

The chain couples TRBV7-8 to TRBJ2-6, with D hard to call. Looked up from germline, CDR1 is SGHVS and CDR2 is FQNEAQ. Trimming removed 7 bases from V and 1 base from J, with 11 bases in between. The CDR3 contains 15 residues. The CDR3 DNA reads TGTGCCAGCATCAACTCTGGTTCTGGGGCCAACGTCCTGACTTTC. Translated, it gives CASINSGSGANVLTF.

The gene calls are TRBV28 and TRBJ2-3, with TRBD2 matching 7 bases. CDR3 length: 15 residues. Germline-derived CDR1 and CDR2 are MDHEN and SYDVKM. V was pared by 4 bases and J by 0 bases, with 4 bases of the junction left unmatched. CDR3 bases: TGTGCCAGCAGTTCGTGGGAGGGTAGCACAGATACGCAGTATTTT. The encoded protein is CASSSWEGSTDTQYF.

The CDR3 loop reads CASSLGTGTSYEKLFF. The CDR3 DNA sequence: TGTGCCAGCAGCTTGGGAACAGGGACCTCTTATGAAAAACTGTTTTTT. The chain joins TRBV5-5 to TRBJ1-4, with D possibly TRBD1 on 6 matching bases. Germline V gene sequence: CDR1 SGHKS, CDR2 YYEKEE (reference sequence). Trimming shortened V by 0 bases and J by 6 bases, and 15 bases separated the two germline ends. This CDR3 is 16 amino acids long.

This sequence joins TRBV30 and TRBJ1-2; D might be TRBD1 (5 bases). Trimming pared 0 bases from V and 7 bases from J, leaving 12 bases between. CDR1 GTSNPN and CDR2 SVGIG come from the germline V gene (reference sequence). This CDR3 has 13 residues. The CDR3 protein is CAWSVGGASGYTF. The CDR3 region has the DNA TGTGCCTGGAGTGTCGGCGGGGCCTCTGGCTACACCTTC.

V is TRBV14 and J is TRBJ2-1; D might be TRBD1 (6 bases). Germline V gene data show CDR1 as SGHDN and CDR2 as FVKESK. The CDR3 loop spans 15 amino acids. V was clipped by 3 bases and J by 4 bases, with 13 bases between them. Here the CDR3 DNA reads TGTGCCAGCAGCCAGGCAGGGGTCGGGTACAATGAGCAGTTCTTC. It yields the protein CASSQAGVGYNEQFF.

The chain links TRBV6-5 to TRBJ1-2; D is uncertain. The CDR3 extends over 15 amino acids. The V gene lost 0 bases and the J gene lost 6 bases, with 14 bases spanning the gap. The germline CDR1 and CDR2 sequences are MNHEY and SVGAGI. In DNA, the CDR3 is TGTGCCAGCAGTTACTCTCTTCGGGGTGCGGATGGCTACACCTTC. Its protein is CASSYSLRGADGYTF.

This chain connects TRBV11-2 to TRBJ2-3; unclear D gene. Per the germline V gene, CDR1 is SGHAT and CDR2 is FQNNGV. The ends were cut back, 1 base at V and 6 bases at J, with 11 bases in the middle. The CDR3 is 14 amino acids. The CDR3 nucleotides are TGTGCCAGCAGCTTAGGGGCCTGGTTGGATACGCAGTATTTT. It translates to CASSLGAWLDTQYF.

The V and J genes are TRBV7-2 and TRBJ2-7; D is undetermined. CDR1 is SGHTA, CDR2 FQGNSA, per germline. V was trimmed by 0 bases and J by 2 bases, leaving 5 bases between them. CDR3 length: 13 amino acids. The CDR3 loop reads CASSLAPAYEQYF. As DNA, the CDR3 is TGTGCCAGCAGCTTAGCCCCAGCCTACGAGCAGTACTTC.

In its sample, this clone was seen a few times. This chain uses TRBV6-1 with TRBJ1-1; D is unclear. Germline CDR1 MNHNS, CDR2 SASEGT. This CDR3 has 16 amino acids. Trimming removed 2 bases at V and 1 base at J, with 14 bases between. CDR3 nucleotides: TGTGCCAGCAGTGAACCTGCATCCGCGGGGAACACTGAAGCTTTCTTT. This translates into CASSEPASAGNTEAFF.

The rearrangement uses TRBV11-2 and TRBJ2-7, with 9 bases identical to TRBD2. The CDR3 runs 16 residues. V lost 6 bases and J lost 2; bases outside the gene matches: 11. Germline values: CDR1 SGHAT, CDR2 FQNNGV. The DNA of the CDR3 is TGTGCCAGCAGTCTGCTAGCGGGGTCCCCCGCCTACGAGCAGTACTTC. It yields the protein CASSLLAGSPAYEQYF.

This chain connects TRBV9 to TRBJ2-7, with D perhaps matching TRBD1 (6 bases). With 3 bases removed from V and 4 bases from J, the gap between germline ends came to 14 bases. CDR3 size: 14 residues. CDR1 is SGDLS, CDR2 YYNGEE, per germline. In DNA, the CDR3 is TGTGCCAGCAGCGCCGAGGGGGTCTGGTACGAGCAGTACTTC. It codes for CASSAEGVWYEQYF.

The gene calls are TRBV5-1 and TRBJ2-1, with 8 bases matching TRBD2. Germline trimming cut 4 bases from V and 2 bases from J; bases unmatched to any gene: 2. The CDR3 loop spans 14 amino acids. In germline, CDR1 is SGHRS, CDR2 YFSETQ. CDR3 coding DNA: TGCGCCAGCAGCCGGGAGGGCCCCTACAATGAGCAGTTCTTC. Translated, it gives CASSREGPYNEQFF.

V and J are TRBV18 and TRBJ2-1, with D possibly matching TRBD1 (6 bases). The V and J ends lost 6 bases and 2 bases respectively, with 17 bases between them. From germline, CDR1 is KGHSH and CDR2 LQKENI. This CDR3 is built from 16 residues. In DNA form, the CDR3 reads TGTGCCAGCTCCGGTCTAGAGGACAGAGCCTACAATGAGCAGTTCTTC. This codes for CASSGLEDRAYNEQFF.

This chain links TRBV5-1 with TRBJ2-5, with 9 nucleotides matching TRBD1. Germline CDR1 SGHRS, CDR2 YFSETQ. The length of the CDR3 is 13 residues. Trimming removed 6 bases from V and 5 bases from J; junction bases left unmatched: 5. This CDR3 reads CASTTGGEETQYF. CDR3 nucleotides: TGCGCCAGCACCACAGGGGGCGAGGAGACCCAGTACTTC.

The rearrangement uses TRBV11-2 and TRBJ2-1; 9 bases fit TRBD2. The germline V gene encodes CDR1 SGHAT and CDR2 FQNNGV. V lost 4 bases and J lost 0; bases outside the gene matches: 1. The CDR3 has 15 amino acids. The CDR3 bases are TGTGCCAGCAGCTCTAGCGGGATCTCCTACAATGAGCAGTTCTTC. It is translated as CASSSSGISYNEQFF.